The 5 T cell receptor beta chains in this list originate from one sample, sequenced in a study of TIL therapy for anti-PD-1-resistant metastatic lung cancer. Time point indicated: pre-treatment sample, taken before nivolumab and TIL therapy. The immunoSEQ assay was v3. Data came from immunoSEQ multiplex PCR; TCRdb stores just in-frame clones and leaves some out. The data contain some 60,000 clones, around 68% of them singletons. This sample comprised blood, obtained at baseline. The source of these receptors is a person aged 25 to 79 with non-small cell lung cancer.

This clone was detected only a few times. This rearrangement joins TRBV6-5 to TRBJ1-2; D gene unclear. The length of the CDR3 is 15 residues. The V gene's germline CDR1 is MNHEY and CDR2 SVGAGI. Trimming pared 2 bases from V and 3 bases from J, leaving 13 bases between. The CDR3 DNA sequence: TGTGCCAGCAGTTACCAGACCGGGTCCTACTATGGCTACACCTTC. Residues: CASSYQTGSYYGYTF.

CDR3: CAISESGVYSNQPQHF. The CDR3 DNA reads as TGTGCCATCAGTGAGTCGGGAGTTTATAGCAATCAGCCCCAGCATTTT. V usage is TRBV10-3 and J usage is TRBJ1-5, with D unclear. The germline CDR1 and CDR2 sequences are ENHRY and SYGVKD. The V end was cut by 0 bases, the J end by 0 bases, with 9 bases between. The CDR3 totals 16 residues.

The chain has TRBV7-9 and TRBJ1-1; D is unclear. From germline, CDR1 is SEHNR and CDR2 FQNEAQ (reference sequence). This CDR3 has 12 amino acids. V dropped 3 bases and J dropped 2 bases, with 4 bases sitting between them. The CDR3 sequence is CASSFRNTEAFF. The CDR3 nucleotides are TGTGCCAGCAGCTTTCGAAACACTGAAGCTTTCTTT.

The CDR3 loop is CASSRTSGTAGSYEQYF. The DNA for the CDR3 is TGTGCCAGCAGCCGCACTTCCGGGACAGCTGGCTCCTACGAGCAGTACTTC. The chain links TRBV7-2 to TRBJ2-7; 7 bases map to TRBD1. V shed 5 bases, J shed 0 bases, and the junction held 13 bases outside the gene matches. CDR1 is SGHTA, CDR2 FQGNSA, per germline. The CDR3 is made up of 17 amino acids.

This rearrangement joins TRBV30 to TRBJ1-1; D call uncertain. The CDR3 has 11 residues. The V and J ends lost 1 base and 6 bases respectively, with 6 bases between them. Germline-derived CDR1 and CDR2 are GTSNPN and SVGIG (reference sequence). The CDR3 sequence: CAWSGDAEAFF. CDR3 sequence (DNA): TGTGCCTGGAGTGGTGACGCTGAAGCTTTCTTT.